This T cell receptor beta chain was sequenced in a study of blood T cell repertoires in COVID-19 (dated by TCRdb to 2019 to 2021). About the full investigation: Samples from collaborators originated in the United States, Italy and Spain and spanned both the acute and convalescent phases of COVID-19. A freely available public database, intended as a resource for researchers studying the immune response to SARS-CoV-2, is where the repertoires were released. The samples were drawn from the first 160 participants of the ongoing ImmuneRACE study and from some 1,300 subjects provided by 6 global collaborators. The dataset comprised deeply sampled blood TCRbeta repertoires from subjects exposed to, actively infected with, or recovered from COVID-19. The material from the prospective study consisted of cDNA or gDNA derived from T cells, B-cell-depleted T cells, or PBMCs. The sample metadata nearly always contained a de-identified subject ID, COVID-19 status, age in years and sex. Where available, HLA class I and class II types were obtained from metadata supplied by the sample provider rather than from assay-based typing. Results the study describes overall, beyond this receptor: Clinical and demographic metadata were provided uncurated, with the amount varying by source and participant.

Regarding this clone: Which antigen it targets is not known. Nothing much larger sits one base from this clone, and base qualities are not available.

The junction shows trimming of 5 bases on V and 2 bases on J, and the gene matches do not reach 6 bases of it. The germline V gene yields SGHRS for CDR1 and YFSETQ for CDR2. Its CDR3 holds 15 amino acids, cysteine through phenylalanine. The CDR3 DNA has 45 bases and is translated from base 1. TCRbeta CDR3 regions were amplified from genomic DNA by means of the immunoSEQ Assay, a bias-controlled multiplex PCR. The authors' pipeline ran thus. Within the assay, amplification of reference gene primers was used to estimate how many nucleated cells each sample contained. To quantify the absolute abundance of each unique TCRbeta CDR3 rearrangement, sequence reads were collapsed and filtered. Productive Simpson clonality was computed per sample as the square root of Simpson's diversity index over productive rearrangements. Here the immuneACCESS table is served through TCRdb, limited to in-frame sequences with V and J called. Missing clones are a known gap in these copies; in checked studies unresolved V genes cover under half, and the rest lacks a known reason. V and J calls and clone size are as listed in that table; D and trimming were resolved from the DNA. This sample lists tens of thousands of clones; roughly 80% were detected once. Jointly, the top ten make up 10% to 15% of the sample.

The collaborating institutions used their own protocols to collect whole blood in K2EDTA tubes. Collaborator samples were shipped for TCRbeta analysis as frozen whole blood, isolated PBMCs, or DNA extracted from either sample type. The TCR originated in a human donor in a cohort sampled during active COVID-19. Sequenced material: peripheral blood. Recombination linked TRBV5-1 to TRBJ2-1; 8 bases in between match TRBD1. The DNA is TGCGCCAGCAGAACCGGACAGGGCCCCTACAATGAGCAGTTCTTC. It encodes CASRTGQGPYNEQFF. Extended through the reference TRBV5-1 and TRBJ2-1 proteins, this CDR3 yields the full variable domain: KAGVTQTPRYLIKTRGQQVTLSCSPISGHRSVSWYQQTPGQGLQFLFEYFSETQRNKGNFPGRFSGRQFSNSRSEMNVSTLELGDSALYLCASRTGQGPYNEQFFGPGTRLTVL.